The subject of this entry is one T cell receptor (beta chain). Its antigen is undetermined. The record originates from a study of OX40 agonist ivuxolimab in advanced cancers. Study details: Allowance was made for prior anti-PD-1, anti-PD-L1 or anti-CTLA-4 therapy, and roughly 39% had some. Study results and caveats: At 0.1 to 3.0 mg/kg, clonal expansion of CD4+ and CD8+ blood T cells had occurred by week 6.

This CDR3 region has 14 residues. The germline V and J ends were trimmed by 6 bases and 6 bases, with 15 bases remaining between them. CDR1 and CDR2 (germline): MNHNY, SVGAGI (reference sequence). The repertoire was sequenced with immunoSEQ multiplex PCR; TCRdb's copy has only in-frame clones and lacks some. Of some 98,000 clones in the sample, roughly 87% were seen once. This sample comprised CD4+ or CD8+ T cells sorted from blood, obtained in a trial of the OX40 agonist ivuxolimab. This chain joins TRBV6-6 and TRBJ1-5; possibly TRBD1 for D (6 bases). This clonotype was sampled from an adult with an advanced solid tumor such as melanoma, head and neck, liver or kidney cancer. CDR3 bases: TGTGCCAGCAGCCCTAGGGGGTTGGGTCAGCCCCAGCATTTT. Protein product: CASSPRGLGQPQHF.